What follows are 20 T cell receptor beta chains derived from one specimen sequenced in a study of CD8 T cells in ankylosing spondylitis (dated by TCRdb to 2015 to 2018). The study at large found these results: A TCR beta motif made up of roughly eight highly homologous amino acid variants appeared to be characteristic of blood from ankylosing spondylitis patients.

Their cognate antigens are unknown. Library preparation used 5' RACE. Sequencing relied on an Illumina HiSeq 2500. TCRdb reran the public reads through fastp at Q25 and MiXCR, keeping productive beta chains. Each entry merges the rows of one CDR3 protein and shows their most common DNA and genes. This sample has some 800,000 distinct CDR3 sequences in its table, and 12% of those were observed once. Roughly 0.51% of the sample is taken by the ten largest. Sequencing was carried out using blood, either unsorted or a sorted T cell fraction (not recorded which). These receptors came from a male donor with ankylosing spondylitis.

In DNA form, the CDR3 reads TGTGCCAGCAGTGACGCTTCCTTAAATCAGCCCCAGCATTTT. It encodes CASSDASLNQPQHF. The chain combines TRBV6-1 with TRBJ1-5; D is unresolved. The V gene lost 3 bases and the J gene lost 4 bases, with 10 bases spanning the gap. This CDR3 is built from 14 residues. CDR1 is MNHNS and CDR2 is SASEGT in the germline V gene.

This clonotype was seen at least ten times. V usage is TRBV5-1 and J usage is TRBJ1-2; 7 nucleotides match TRBD1. Looked up from germline, CDR1 is SGHRS and CDR2 is YFSETQ. The CDR3 runs 15 residues. The V gene end was trimmed by 4 bases and the J gene end by 2 bases; junction bases not matched to a gene: 8. CDR3 in DNA: TGCGCCAGCAGCAAACAACAGGGGCCCAACTATGGCTACACCTTC. Amino acid sequence: CASSKQQGPNYGYTF.

This clonotype turned up a few times. The V call is TRBV10-3, the J call TRBJ2-3, with D possibly being TRBD2 (6 bases). Germline lookup yields CDR1 ENHRY and CDR2 SYGVKD. V shed 5 bases and J shed 2 bases, with 11 bases lying between them. The CDR3 totals 14 residues. The chain's CDR3 is CAISTSGLTDTQYF. The CDR3 DNA follows: TGTGCCATCAGTACGAGCGGGCTCACAGATACGCAGTATTTT.

CDR3 amino acids: CASSPYPSGGIEQFF. CDR3 coding DNA: TGTGCCAGCAGCCCCTATCCTAGCGGGGGGATTGAGCAGTTCTTC. V is TRBV7-3 and J is TRBJ2-1; 11 nucleotides match TRBD2. Trimming took 5 bases from V and 9 from J; bases not matched to a gene: 9. Per germline, CDR1 SGHTA and CDR2 FQGTGA. CDR3 length: 15 residues.

V is TRBV7-9 and J is TRBJ2-5; weak D call: TRBD2 (5 bases). CDR3 length: 13 amino acids. Germline CDR1 is SEHNR and CDR2 is FQNEAQ (reference sequence). With 1 base removed from V and 7 bases from J, the gap between germline ends came to 10 bases. This chain's CDR3 is CASSLEGAATQYF. The CDR3 bases are TGTGCCAGCAGCTTAGAGGGAGCCGCGACCCAGTACTTC.

This clonotype has more than one count but fewer than ten. This chain joins TRBV5-5 and TRBJ2-2, with D tentatively TRBD1 (6 bases). V dropped 1 base and J dropped 5 bases, with 12 bases sitting between them. The CDR3 is 15 amino acids. CDR1 SGHKS and CDR2 YYEKEE come from the germline V gene (reference sequence). For the CDR3, the DNA is TGTGCCAGCAGCTTGCCAGGGGTCCGGACCGGGGAGCTGTTTTTT. Residues: CASSLPGVRTGELFF.

This clonotype was detected ten times or more. A much larger clone lies a single base off, so this may be a read error. The chain employs TRBV7-8 and TRBJ2-7; TRBD2 agrees at 12 bases. V lost 6 bases to trimming and J lost 1 base; unmatched junction nucleotides: 4. The CDR3 covers 15 residues. The germline gives CDR1 SGHVS, CDR2 FQNEAQ. The CDR3 reads CASSNGLAGSYEQYF. CDR3 in DNA: TGTGCCAGCAGTAATGGACTAGCGGGGTCCTACGAGCAGTACTTC.

This clonotype was counted at least ten times. The CDR3 protein is CSAADRGETQYF. CDR3 coding DNA: TGCAGTGCCGCAGACAGGGGAGAGACCCAGTACTTC. The rearrangement links TRBV20-1 to TRBJ2-5, with TRBD1 identical over 8 bases. Trimming at V came to 6 bases and at J to 4 bases, leaving 4 bases not matched to a gene. The CDR3 consists of 12 residues. Germline-derived CDR1 and CDR2 are DFQATT and SNEGSKA (reference sequence).

The chain recombines TRBV25-1 with TRBJ2-7; 7 nucleotides agree with TRBD1. Per the germline V gene, CDR1 is MGHDK and CDR2 is SYGVNS. The CDR3 is 14 amino acids. V lost 3 bases and J lost 2; bases outside the gene matches: 4. The CDR3 sequence: CASSDTGTAYEQYF. The CDR3 DNA reads as TGTGCCAGCAGTGATACCGGGACAGCCTACGAGCAGTACTTC.

V is TRBV5-1 and J is TRBJ2-1, with 11 nucleotides matching TRBD1. V shed 4 bases and J 9 bases; nucleotides not matched to a gene: 6. The CDR3 has 14 amino acids. The germline V gene has CDR1 SGHRS and CDR2 YFSETQ. The CDR3 coding sequence is TGCGCCAGCAGCGAGGGACAGGGGGGTGGTGAGCAGTTCTTC. This codes for CASSEGQGGGEQFF.

The rearrangement links TRBV18 to TRBJ2-3; weak D call: TRBD2 (7 bases). The ends were cut back, 1 base at V and 0 bases at J, with 11 bases in the middle. There are 16 residues in the CDR3. Per germline, CDR1 KGHSH and CDR2 LQKENI. In nucleotides, the CDR3 is TGTGCCAGCTCACCACAGGGGGGGTCTAGCACAGATACGCAGTATTTT. This sequence encodes CASSPQGGSSTDTQYF.

The chain joins TRBV5-1 to TRBJ2-2; D tentatively fits TRBD1 or TRBD2 (5 bases each). The CDR3 is 13 amino acids. V lost 4 bases and J lost 5, with 9 bases in between. Germline CDR1 is SGHRS and CDR2 is YFSETQ. CDR3 loop: CASSVGRTGELFF. The DNA for the CDR3 is TGCGCCAGCAGCGTGGGACGGACCGGGGAGCTGTTTTTT.

In this sample, this clonotype turned up a few times. The chain combines TRBV18 with TRBJ2-3; TRBD2 matches 7 bases. With 4 bases clipped from V and 3 bases from J, the junction kept 10 bases outside the gene matches. From germline, CDR1 is KGHSH and CDR2 LQKENI. The CDR3 is made up of 16 amino acids. The CDR3 coding sequence is TGTGCCAGCTCACTCCTGACTAGCATCTATACAGATACGCAGTATTTT. Translated: CASSLLTSIYTDTQYF. Complete variable domain (other parts from reference TRBV18 and TRBJ2-3): NAGVMQNPRHLVRRRGQEARLRCSPMKGHSHVYWYRQLPEEGLKFMVYLQKENIIDESGMPKERFSAEFPKEGPSILRIQQVVRGDSAAYFCASSLLTSIYTDTQYFGPGTRLTVL.

This clonotype was seen a handful of times. The chain is built from TRBV15 and TRBJ2-7; 8 bases are shared with TRBD2. Germline V lookup: CDR1 LNHNV, CDR2 YYDKDF (reference sequence). Losses at the gene ends were 0 bases for V and 4 bases for J; bases not matched to a gene: 5. There are 15 residues in the CDR3. The CDR3 region is CATSRDGTRIYEQYF. DNA of the CDR3: TGTGCCACCAGCAGAGATGGGACTAGAATTTACGAGCAGTACTTC.

The CDR3 spells CASGEGTGGSYEQYF. In DNA form, the CDR3 reads TGTGCCAGCGGGGAAGGGACAGGGGGCTCCTACGAGCAGTACTTC. The chain is built from TRBV7-2 and TRBJ2-7, with 11 bases matching TRBD1. Looked up from germline, CDR1 is SGHTA and CDR2 is FQGNSA. Trimming at V came to 8 bases and at J to 0 bases, leaving 6 bases not matched to a gene. The CDR3 has 15 residues. Full variable domain (remainder filled in from reference TRBV7-2 and TRBJ2-7): GAGVSQSPSNKVTEKGKDVELRCDPISGHTALYWYRQSLGQGLEFLIYFQGNSAPDKSGLPSDRFSAERTGGSVSTLTIQRTQQEDSAVYLCASGEGTGGSYEQYFGPGTRLTVT.

This rearrangement joins TRBV5-1 to TRBJ2-7; the D gene is possibly TRBD1 (6 bases). V was clipped by 3 bases and J by 7 bases, with 14 bases between them. The CDR3 covers 13 residues. Germline assignment: CDR1 SGHRS and CDR2 YFSETQ. The CDR3 nucleotides are TGCGCCAGCAGCTCGGGACACCACATTGAGCAGTACTTC. Residues: CASSSGHHIEQYF.

The gene calls are TRBV6-4 and TRBJ2-2; D uncertain. The germline V and J ends were trimmed by 5 bases and 1 base, with 11 bases remaining between them. CDR1 and CDR2 from the germline V gene are MRHNA and SNTAGT. The CDR3 has 15 residues. This CDR3 is CASSSSEWNTGELFF. The CDR3 coding sequence is TGTGCCAGCAGTTCTTCCGAGTGGAACACCGGGGAGCTGTTTTTT.

As to this clonotype: Possible read error: a much larger clone is one base away. The genes are TRBV7-2 and TRBJ2-1; TRBD2 matches 8 bases. The germline V gene has CDR1 SGHTA and CDR2 FQGNSA. V lost 5 bases to trimming and J lost 8 bases; unmatched junction nucleotides: 11. The CDR3 loop spans 15 amino acids. The CDR3 coding sequence is TGTGCCAGCAGCCTTCCGAGACTAGCGTCGGATGAGCAGTTCTTC. Its protein product is CASSLPRLASDEQFF.

This clonotype was seen a handful of times. This rearrangement joins TRBV6-5 to TRBJ1-2; no firm D call. The CDR3 consists of 13 residues. Between the trimmed V and J ends, which lost 6 bases and 8 bases, there was a span of 16 bases. Germline CDR1 MNHEY, CDR2 SVGAGI. The CDR3 protein is CASRASRSLGYTF. CDR3 nucleotide sequence: TGTGCCAGCAGAGCCTCGAGGTCTCTCGGCTACACCTTC.

A single count supports this clonotype. This chain joins TRBV11-2 and TRBJ2-1, with TRBD2 as a possible D gene (7 bases). The CDR3 length is 13 residues. V lost 1 base, J lost 15 bases, and 16 bases lay in between. Germline V gives CDR1 SGHAT, CDR2 FQNNGV. This chain's CDR3 is CASSLAEGGGRFF. The CDR3 region has the DNA TGTGCCAGCAGCTTAGCAGAAGGGGGGGGTAGGTTCTTC.